This T cell receptor beta chain was recovered during a study of control samples from healthy donors and cancer patients. Only in-frame clones appear in the TCRdb table, and some are missing; sequencing was by immunoSEQ multiplex PCR. The sample records some 140,000 clones, about 95% being singletons. The CDR3 length is 14 residues. CDR1 is MNHEY and CDR2 is SVGEGT in the germline V gene. The V end lost 4 bases, the J end lost 4 bases, and 13 bases lay between the germline ends. Sequences were obtained from PBMCs. This chain joins TRBV6-2 or TRBV6-3 and TRBJ1-1; the D gene is possibly TRBD1 (6 bases). This sequence originates from a man aged 60 to 69 with colorectal cancer. In DNA, the CDR3 is TGTGCCAGCAGTTCGACAGGTGGGTCCACTGAAGCTTTCTTT. Its protein is CASSSTGGSTEAFF.